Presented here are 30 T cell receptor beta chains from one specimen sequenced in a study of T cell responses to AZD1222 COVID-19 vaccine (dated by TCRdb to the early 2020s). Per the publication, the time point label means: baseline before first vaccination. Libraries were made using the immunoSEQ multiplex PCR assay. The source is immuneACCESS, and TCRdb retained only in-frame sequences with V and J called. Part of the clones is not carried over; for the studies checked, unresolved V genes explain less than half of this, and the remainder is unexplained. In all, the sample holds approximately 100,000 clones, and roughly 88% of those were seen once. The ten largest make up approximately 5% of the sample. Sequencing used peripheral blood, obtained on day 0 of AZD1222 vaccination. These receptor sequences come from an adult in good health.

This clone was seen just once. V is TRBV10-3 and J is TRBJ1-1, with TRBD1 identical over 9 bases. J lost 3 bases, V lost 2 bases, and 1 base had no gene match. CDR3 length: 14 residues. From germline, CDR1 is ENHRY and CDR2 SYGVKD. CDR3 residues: CAISERQGDTEAFF. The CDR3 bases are TGTGCCATCAGTGAGCGACAGGGGGACACTGAAGCTTTCTTT.

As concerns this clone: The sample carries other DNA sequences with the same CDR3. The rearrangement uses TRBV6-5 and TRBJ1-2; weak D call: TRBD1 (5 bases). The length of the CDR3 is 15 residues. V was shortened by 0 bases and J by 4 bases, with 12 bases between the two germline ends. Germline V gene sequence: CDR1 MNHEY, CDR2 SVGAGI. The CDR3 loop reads CASSYSGQGGYGYTF. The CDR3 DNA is TGTGCCAGCAGTTACTCGGGGCAGGGAGGCTATGGCTACACCTTC.

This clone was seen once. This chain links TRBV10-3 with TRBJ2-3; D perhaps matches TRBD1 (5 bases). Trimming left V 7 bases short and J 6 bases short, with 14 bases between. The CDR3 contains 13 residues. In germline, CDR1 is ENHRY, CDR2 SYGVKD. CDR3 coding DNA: TGTGCCATCAATACAGAGACAGCGGATACGCAGTATTTT. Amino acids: CAINTETADTQYF.

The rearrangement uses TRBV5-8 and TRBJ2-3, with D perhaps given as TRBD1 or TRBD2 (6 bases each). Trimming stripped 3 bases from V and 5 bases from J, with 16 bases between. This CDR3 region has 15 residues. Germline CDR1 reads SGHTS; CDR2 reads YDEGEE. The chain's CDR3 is CASSSEGGFRDTQYF. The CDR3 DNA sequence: TGTGCCAGCAGCTCTGAGGGGGGATTCAGAGATACGCAGTATTTT.

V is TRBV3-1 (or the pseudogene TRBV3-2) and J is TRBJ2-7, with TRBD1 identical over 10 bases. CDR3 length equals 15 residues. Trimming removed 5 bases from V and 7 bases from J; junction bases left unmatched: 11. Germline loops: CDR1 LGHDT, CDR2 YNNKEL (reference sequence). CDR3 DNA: TGTGCCAGCAGCTTCACGACAGGGGGCTCGAGGGAGCAGTACTTC. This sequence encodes CASSFTTGGSREQYF.

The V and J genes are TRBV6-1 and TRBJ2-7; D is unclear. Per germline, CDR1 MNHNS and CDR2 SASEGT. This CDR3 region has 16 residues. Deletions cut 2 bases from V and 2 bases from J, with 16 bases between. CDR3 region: CASSEPSFRGTYEQYF. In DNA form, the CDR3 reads TGTGCCAGCAGTGAACCCTCCTTCCGAGGTACCTACGAGCAGTACTTC.

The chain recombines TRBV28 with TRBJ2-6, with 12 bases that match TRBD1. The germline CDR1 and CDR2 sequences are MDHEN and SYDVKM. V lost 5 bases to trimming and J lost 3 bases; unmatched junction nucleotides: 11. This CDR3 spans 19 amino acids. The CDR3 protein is CASSGPGTGGSGGANVLTF. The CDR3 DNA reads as TGTGCCAGCAGTGGGCCTGGGACAGGGGGCTCGGGTGGGGCCAACGTCCTGACTTTC.

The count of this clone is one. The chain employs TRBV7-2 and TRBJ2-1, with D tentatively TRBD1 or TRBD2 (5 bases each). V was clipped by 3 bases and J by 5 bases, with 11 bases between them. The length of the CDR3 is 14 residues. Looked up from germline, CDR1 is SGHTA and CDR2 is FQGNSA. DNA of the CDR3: TGTGCCAGCAGCTTCAGGGTAGCGCACAATGAGCAGTTCTTC. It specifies CASSFRVAHNEQFF. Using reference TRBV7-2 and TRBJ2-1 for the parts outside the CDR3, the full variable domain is GAGVSQSPSNKVTEKGKDVELRCDPISGHTALYWYRQSLGQGLEFLIYFQGNSAPDKSGLPSDRFSAERTGGSVSTLTIQRTQQEDSAVYLCASSFRVAHNEQFFGPGTRLTVL.

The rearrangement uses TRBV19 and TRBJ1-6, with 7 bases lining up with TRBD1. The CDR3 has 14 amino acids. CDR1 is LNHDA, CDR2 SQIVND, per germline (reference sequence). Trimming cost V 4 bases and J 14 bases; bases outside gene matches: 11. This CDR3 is CASSTGQAPGSLHF. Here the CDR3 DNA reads TGTGCCAGTAGTACAGGACAGGCTCCGGGATCCCTCCACTTT.

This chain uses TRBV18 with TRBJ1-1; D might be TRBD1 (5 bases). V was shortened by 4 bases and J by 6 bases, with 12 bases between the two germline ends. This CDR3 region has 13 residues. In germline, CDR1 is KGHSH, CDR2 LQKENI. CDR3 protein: CASSLYRQSEAFF. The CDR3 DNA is TGTGCCAGCTCACTTTACCGACAGTCTGAAGCTTTCTTT.

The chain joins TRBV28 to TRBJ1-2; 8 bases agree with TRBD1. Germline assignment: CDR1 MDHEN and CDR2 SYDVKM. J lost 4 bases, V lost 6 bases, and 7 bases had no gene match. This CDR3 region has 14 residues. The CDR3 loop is CASRAGQGVYGYTF. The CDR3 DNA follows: TGTGCCAGCAGGGCCGGACAGGGCGTCTATGGCTACACCTTC.

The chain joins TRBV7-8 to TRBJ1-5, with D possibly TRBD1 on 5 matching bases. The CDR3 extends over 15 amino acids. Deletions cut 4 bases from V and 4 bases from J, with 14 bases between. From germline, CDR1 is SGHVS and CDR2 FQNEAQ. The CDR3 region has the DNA TGTGCCAGCAGCTGGGGACGGGCGTTAAATCAGCCCCAGCATTTT. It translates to CASSWGRALNQPQHF.

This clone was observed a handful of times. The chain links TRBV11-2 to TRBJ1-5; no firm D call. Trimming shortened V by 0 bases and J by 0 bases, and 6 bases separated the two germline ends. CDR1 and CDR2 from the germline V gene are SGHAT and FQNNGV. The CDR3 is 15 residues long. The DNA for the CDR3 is TGTGCCAGCAGCTTAGACGGGAATAGCAATCAGCCCCAGCATTTT. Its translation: CASSLDGNSNQPQHF. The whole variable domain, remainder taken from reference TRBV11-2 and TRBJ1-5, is EAGVAQSPRYKIIEKRQSVAFWCNPISGHATLYWYQQILGQGPKLLIQFQNNGVVDDSQLPKDRFSAERLKGVDSTLKIQPAKLEDSAVYLCASSLDGNSNQPQHFGDGTRLSIL.

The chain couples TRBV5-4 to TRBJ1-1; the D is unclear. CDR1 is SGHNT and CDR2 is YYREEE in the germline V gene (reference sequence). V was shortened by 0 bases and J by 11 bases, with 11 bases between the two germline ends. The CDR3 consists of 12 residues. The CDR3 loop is CASSLGEGAAFF. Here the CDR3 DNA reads TGTGCCAGCAGCTTGGGGGAGGGTGCGGCTTTCTTT.

CDR3 amino acids: CATSRDSGAFF. The CDR3 coding sequence is TGTGCCACCAGCAGAGATTCGGGAGCTTTCTTT. The V call is TRBV15, the J call TRBJ1-1; D is ambiguous. Trimming left V 0 bases short and J 10 bases short, with 6 bases between. Germline CDR1 reads LNHNV; CDR2 reads YYDKDF (reference sequence). The CDR3 totals 11 residues. Filled out from reference TRBV15 and TRBJ1-1, the complete variable domain reads DAMVIQNPRYQVTQFGKPVTLSCSQTLNHNVMYWYQQKSSQAPKLLFHYYDKDFNNEADTPDNFQSRRPNTSFCFLDIRSPGLGDTAMYLCATSRDSGAFFGQGTRLTVV.

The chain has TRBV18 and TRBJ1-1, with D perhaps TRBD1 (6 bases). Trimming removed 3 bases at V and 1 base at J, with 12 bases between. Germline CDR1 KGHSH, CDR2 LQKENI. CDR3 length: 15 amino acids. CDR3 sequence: CASSPLGGSNTEAFF. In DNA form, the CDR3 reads TGTGCCAGCTCACCCTTAGGGGGTTCGAACACTGAAGCTTTCTTT.

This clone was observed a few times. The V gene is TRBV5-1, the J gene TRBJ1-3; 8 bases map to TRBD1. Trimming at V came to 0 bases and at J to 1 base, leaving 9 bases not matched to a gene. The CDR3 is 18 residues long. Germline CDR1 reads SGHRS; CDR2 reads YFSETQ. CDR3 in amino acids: CASSLAGQGATSGNTIYF. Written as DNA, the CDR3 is TGCGCCAGCAGCTTGGCGGGGCAGGGGGCTACTTCTGGAAACACCATATATTTT.

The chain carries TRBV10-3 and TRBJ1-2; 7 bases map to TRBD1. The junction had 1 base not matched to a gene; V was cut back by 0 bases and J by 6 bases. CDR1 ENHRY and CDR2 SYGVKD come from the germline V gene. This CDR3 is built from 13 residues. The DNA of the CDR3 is TGTGCCATCAGTGAGTCCGGACAGGATGGCTACACCTTC. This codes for CAISESGQDGYTF.

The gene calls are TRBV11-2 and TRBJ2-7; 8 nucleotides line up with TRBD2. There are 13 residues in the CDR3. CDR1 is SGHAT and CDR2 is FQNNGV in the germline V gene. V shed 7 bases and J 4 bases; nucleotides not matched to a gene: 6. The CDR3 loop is CASTHRGRYEQYF. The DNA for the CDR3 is TGTGCCAGCACCCACCGCGGGAGGTACGAGCAGTACTTC.

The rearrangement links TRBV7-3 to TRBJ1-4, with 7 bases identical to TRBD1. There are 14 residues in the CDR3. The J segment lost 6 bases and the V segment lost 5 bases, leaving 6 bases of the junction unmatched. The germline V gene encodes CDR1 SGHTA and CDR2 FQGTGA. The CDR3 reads CASSPQGWDEKLFF. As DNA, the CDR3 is TGTGCCAGCAGCCCACAGGGGTGGGATGAAAAACTGTTTTTT. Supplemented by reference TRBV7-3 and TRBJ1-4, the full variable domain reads GAGVSQTPSNKVTEKGKYVELRCDPISGHTALYWYRQSLGQGPEFLIYFQGTGAADDSGLPNDRFFAVRPEGSVSTLKIQRTERGDSAVYLCASSPQGWDEKLFFGSGTQLSVL.

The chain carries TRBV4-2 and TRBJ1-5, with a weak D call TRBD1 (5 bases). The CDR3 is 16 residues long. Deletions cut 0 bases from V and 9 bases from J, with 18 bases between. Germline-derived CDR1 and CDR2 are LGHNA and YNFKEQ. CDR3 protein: CASSQEFRSPGRPQHF. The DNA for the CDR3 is TGTGCCAGCAGCCAAGAGTTTCGGTCTCCGGGGCGGCCCCAGCATTTT.

DNA for the CDR3: TGTGCCAGCAGCTTTTCCCGGGACTATGGCTACACCTTC. Protein sequence: CASSFSRDYGYTF. The V call is TRBV5-4, the J call TRBJ1-2; D ambiguous. Germline V lookup: CDR1 SGHNT, CDR2 YYREEE (reference sequence). V was trimmed by 2 bases and J by 3 bases, leaving 8 bases between them. This CDR3 region has 13 residues. Together with reference TRBV5-4 and TRBJ1-2, the CDR3 gives the full variable domain: ETGVTQSPTHLIKTRGQQVTLRCSSQSGHNTVSWYQQALGQGPQFIFQYYREEENGRGNFPPRFSGLQFPNYSSELNVNALELDDSALYLCASSFSRDYGYTFGSGTRLTVV.

The CDR3 is CASNGGSPEAFF. The CDR3 DNA reads TGTGCCAGCAACGGGGGGTCCCCTGAAGCTTTCTTT. The chain couples TRBV3-1 (or the pseudogene TRBV3-2) to TRBJ1-1, with D maybe TRBD1 (5 bases). V lost 7 bases and J 6 bases, leaving 12 bases between the germline ends. The CDR3 has 12 residues. Germline assignment: CDR1 LGHDT and CDR2 YNNKEL (reference sequence).

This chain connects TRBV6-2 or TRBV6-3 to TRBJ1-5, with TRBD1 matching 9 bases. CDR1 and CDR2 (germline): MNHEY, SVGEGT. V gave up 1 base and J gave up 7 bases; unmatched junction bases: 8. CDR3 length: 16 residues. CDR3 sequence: CASSYFPGQGFQPQHF. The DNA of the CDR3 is TGTGCCAGCAGTTACTTTCCGGGACAGGGATTCCAGCCCCAGCATTTT.

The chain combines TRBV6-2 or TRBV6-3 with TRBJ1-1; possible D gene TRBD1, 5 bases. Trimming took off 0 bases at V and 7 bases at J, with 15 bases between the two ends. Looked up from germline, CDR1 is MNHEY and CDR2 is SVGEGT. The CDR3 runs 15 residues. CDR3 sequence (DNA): TGTGCCAGCAGTTACTCATTGGATCTGGGGGGTGAAGCTTTCTTT. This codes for CASSYSLDLGGEAFF.

The CDR3 sequence: CASTRGQGGYEQYF. CDR3 in DNA: TGCGCCAGCACCCGAGGACAGGGGGGCTACGAGCAGTACTTC. The chain carries TRBV5-1 and TRBJ2-7; the match to TRBD1 covers 10 bases. V dropped 6 bases and J dropped 3; count of bases not matched to a gene: 6. The CDR3 has 14 residues. Germline values: CDR1 SGHRS, CDR2 YFSETQ.

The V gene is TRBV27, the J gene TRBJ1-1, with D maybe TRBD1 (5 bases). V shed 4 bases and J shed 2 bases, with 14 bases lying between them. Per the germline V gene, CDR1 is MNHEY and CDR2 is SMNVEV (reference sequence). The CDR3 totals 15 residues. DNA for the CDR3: TGTGCCAGCAGTTCCCGACATGGGGGAAACACTGAAGCTTTCTTT. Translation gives CASSSRHGGNTEAFF.

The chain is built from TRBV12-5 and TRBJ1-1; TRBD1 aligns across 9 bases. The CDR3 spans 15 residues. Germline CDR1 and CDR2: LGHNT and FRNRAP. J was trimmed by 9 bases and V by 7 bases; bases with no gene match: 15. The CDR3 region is CASVSGDRVIRQAFF. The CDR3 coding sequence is TGTGCTAGTGTCTCGGGGGACAGGGTAATAAGGCAAGCTTTCTTT.

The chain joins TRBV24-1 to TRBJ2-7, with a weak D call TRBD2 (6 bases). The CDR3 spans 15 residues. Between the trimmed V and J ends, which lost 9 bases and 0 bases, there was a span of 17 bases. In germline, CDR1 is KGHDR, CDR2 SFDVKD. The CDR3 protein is CATSHGTLSSYEQYF. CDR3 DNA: TGTGCCACCTCTCACGGGACTTTGAGCTCCTACGAGCAGTACTTC.

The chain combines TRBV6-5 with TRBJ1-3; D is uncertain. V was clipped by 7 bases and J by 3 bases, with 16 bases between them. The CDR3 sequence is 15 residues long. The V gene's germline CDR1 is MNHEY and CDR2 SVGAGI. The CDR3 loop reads CASKEASTDGNTIYF. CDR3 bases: TGTGCCAGCAAGGAGGCCTCTACTGATGGAAACACCATATATTTT.